The rows below give T cell receptor beta chains drawn from one sample of a study of blood T cell repertoires in COVID-19. The protocol was immunoSEQ multiplex PCR, while the TCRdb copy is restricted to in-frame clones and leaves out a portion. The sample lists about 81,000 clones; roughly 86% were seen once. The sequencing input was peripheral blood. Receptors were obtained from a human donor in a cohort sampled during active COVID-19. Both conserved end residues are trimmed from each CDR3. Clone size, where shown, is once, few, many, or a class for clones that have expanded.

j_call | clone_size | v_call | cdr3_aa
TRBJ1-1 | few | TRBV2 | ASSEALRGNTEAF
TRBJ1-3 | - | TRBV10-3 | AISEWGGSSGNTIY
TRBJ1-1 | - | TRBV29-1 | SVAQAGGRTEAF
TRBJ2-5 | - | TRBV7-2 | ASSLEQGPQY
TRBJ1-2 | many | TRBV11-2 | ASSLRDSFGYT
TRBJ1-4 | - | TRBV19 | ASSVLEKLF
TRBJ2-6 | few | TRBV9 | ASSVAGYGANVLT
TRBJ1-1 | - | TRBV19 | ASSNREGHRWG
TRBJ2-7 | - | TRBV6-6 | ASSPRWDSFSYEQY
TRBJ1-1 | - | TRBV15 | ATSRGRQTTFLDTEAF
TRBJ1-1 | - | TRBV5-1 | ASSQRFDRGTEAF
TRBJ1-4 | - | TRBV5-1 | ASSVPSQGGNEKLF
TRBJ1-5 | once | TRBV19 | ASSPAGGRRNQPQH
TRBJ2-7 | - | TRBV11-2 | ASSLARDRYEQY
TRBJ1-1 | - | TRBV19 | ASSPRTGGGMNTEAF
TRBJ1-2 | - | TRBV3-1/TRBV3-2 | ASSLGTGGRDGYT
TRBJ1-5 | - | TRBV27 | ASTRSGQYSNQPQH
TRBJ1-4 | few | TRBV6-5 | ASRTGLENEKLF
TRBJ1-4 | once | TRBV10-1 | ASNTAWGQEQKLF
TRBJ2-3 | - | TRBV6-6 | ASGHTDTQY
TRBJ1-3 | - | TRBV9 | ASSPIDSAGNTIY
TRBJ2-7 | - | TRBV5-4 | ASSESQGFAYEQY
TRBJ1-2 | - | TRBV11-1 | ASSLMGESSYT
TRBJ2-3 | - | TRBV7-9 | ASSLGVDTQY
TRBJ1-1 | - | TRBV24-1 | ATSGTGPNTEAF
TRBJ2-2 | - | TRBV6-2/TRBV6-3 | ASSNDKGARTGELF
TRBJ2-7 | - | TRBV7-8 | ASSTKQGLEVEQY
TRBJ1-5 | - | TRBV4-1 | ASSQPGTGGRKGQPQH
TRBJ2-3 | - | TRBV11-3 | ASSPESPLAGGADTQY
TRBJ2-7 | - | TRBV6-5 | ASLRSQALGYEQY
TRBJ1-6 | - | TRBV20-1 | SASLGQGSNSPLH
TRBJ1-2 | - | TRBV18 | ASSPSPGPNYGYT
TRBJ1-1 | - | TRBV4-1 | ASSQVALPVTEAF
TRBJ2-3 | - | TRBV5-1 | ASSDTPSTDTQY
TRBJ1-2 | - | TRBV25-1 | ASSASIQNYGYT